A selection of T cell receptor beta chains follows, all from one sample in a study of molecular identifiers for immune sequencing clone quantification. In TCRdb, the PCR reads were re-called with MiXCR into one record per CDR3 protein. The sample has about 640,000 distinct CDR3 sequences, nearly 20% seen once. The sample was naive CD8+ T cells from blood, with Jurkat cell RNA spiked in. These receptors all come from a human donor in good health. Some libraries in this study had Jurkat cell RNA spiked in. The CDR3 runs from the conserved cysteine through the conserved F or W. Clone size is given for some rows only: seen once, a few or many times, or a class if the clone is expanded.

v_call: TRBV20-1
clone_size: many
j_call: TRBJ2-2
cdr3_aa: CSARGHANTGELFF

v_call: TRBV11-2
clone_size: .
j_call: TRBJ1-2
cdr3_aa: CASSLAPGEGYTF

v_call: TRBV9
clone_size: many
j_call: TRBJ2-3
cdr3_aa: CASSPRGGDGDTQYF

v_call: TRBV12-3/TRBV12-4
clone_size: few
j_call: TRBJ2-1
cdr3_aa: CASSLRSASEQFF

v_call: TRBV7-9
clone_size: few
j_call: TRBJ2-5
cdr3_aa: CASSFHREKLGETQYF

v_call: TRBV5-6
clone_size: many
j_call: TRBJ2-7
cdr3_aa: CASSLWTSFYVQYF

v_call: TRBV15
clone_size: .
j_call: TRBJ1-2
cdr3_aa: CATSRQGTVNYGYTF

v_call: TRBV6-2/TRBV6-3
clone_size: .
j_call: TRBJ2-5
cdr3_aa: CASARAGSLGETQYF

v_call: TRBV6-6
clone_size: .
j_call: TRBJ2-5
cdr3_aa: CASSYGAGPQETQYF

v_call: TRBV5-4
clone_size: many
j_call: TRBJ1-1
cdr3_aa: CASSLQTASTEAFF

v_call: TRBV6-2/TRBV6-3
clone_size: .
j_call: TRBJ2-1
cdr3_aa: CASASEAYNEQFF

v_call: TRBV27
clone_size: few
j_call: TRBJ1-4
cdr3_aa: CASRSGQGPNEKLFF

v_call: TRBV10-1
clone_size: few
j_call: TRBJ2-2
cdr3_aa: CASKDRVGKAGELFF

v_call: TRBV9
clone_size: .
j_call: TRBJ1-2
cdr3_aa: CASSPDFGSNYGYTF

v_call: TRBV5-4
clone_size: many
j_call: TRBJ2-2
cdr3_aa: CASSAGLAGNTGELFF

v_call: TRBV20-1
clone_size: many
j_call: TRBJ2-3
cdr3_aa: CSARDGIAESTDTQYF

v_call: TRBV10-3
clone_size: many
j_call: TRBJ1-1
cdr3_aa: CATTTGIEAFF

v_call: TRBV6-2/TRBV6-3
clone_size: many
j_call: TRBJ2-2
cdr3_aa: CASRYSTTGELFF

v_call: TRBV14
clone_size: .
j_call: TRBJ2-7
cdr3_aa: CASSQGEGSLPFEQYF

v_call: TRBV19
clone_size: .
j_call: TRBJ1-5
cdr3_aa: CATGGGGSQPQHF

v_call: TRBV5-1
clone_size: many
j_call: TRBJ1-1
cdr3_aa: CASSPSWGLNTEAFF

v_call: TRBV4-3
clone_size: many
j_call: TRBJ2-1
cdr3_aa: CASSPGLAGVLGNEQFF

v_call: TRBV2
clone_size: .
j_call: TRBJ1-6
cdr3_aa: CASSELWTGQGYNSPLHF

v_call: TRBV20-1
clone_size: many
j_call: TRBJ1-5
cdr3_aa: CSASTLGTGNQPQHF

v_call: TRBV7-7
clone_size: many
j_call: TRBJ1-6
cdr3_aa: CASSPPGTGDNSPLHF

v_call: TRBV5-1
clone_size: many
j_call: TRBJ2-7
cdr3_aa: CASSLEPVYEQYF

v_call: TRBV4-2
clone_size: few
j_call: TRBJ1-2
cdr3_aa: CASSDSGTGLGYTF

v_call: TRBV2
clone_size: many
j_call: TRBJ2-3
cdr3_aa: CASRGSSDFTDTQYF

v_call: TRBV7-9
clone_size: .
j_call: TRBJ2-1
cdr3_aa: CAGSPPGNEQFF

v_call: TRBV7-9
clone_size: many
j_call: TRBJ1-1
cdr3_aa: CASAGELGGTEAFF

v_call: TRBV6-6
clone_size: many
j_call: TRBJ2-3
cdr3_aa: CASSYSVGQGPDTQYF

v_call: TRBV4-3
clone_size: many
j_call: TRBJ2-1
cdr3_aa: CASSQSIDNEQFF

v_call: TRBV4-1
clone_size: .
j_call: TRBJ2-7
cdr3_aa: CASSQLAGSYEQYF

v_call: TRBV7-8
clone_size: .
j_call: TRBJ2-5
cdr3_aa: CASNPDAGSNQETQYF

v_call: TRBV12-3/TRBV12-4
clone_size: many
j_call: TRBJ2-7
cdr3_aa: CASTSHGGVQYF

v_call: TRBV30
clone_size: many
j_call: TRBJ1-5
cdr3_aa: CAWSTGGFGQPQHF

v_call: TRBV4-1
clone_size: .
j_call: TRBJ2-7
cdr3_aa: CASSQDASLNEQYF